A selection of T cell receptor beta chains follows, all from one sample in a study of T cells after yellow fever vaccination. TCRdb fed the 5' RACE reads into MiXCR, producing one record per CDR3 protein. The sample carries some 670,000 distinct CDR3 sequences, around 12% recorded once. The sequenced sample was PBMCs, obtained on the day of the yellow fever booster vaccination. These receptors originate from a man aged 25-45 years who received the YFV17D yellow fever vaccine. CDR3s include the opening cysteine and the closing phenylalanine or tryptophan. A D gene is named only where the DNA matches it firmly. Rows may omit the clone size; those that give it use once, few, many or a size class.

TRBV12-3/TRBV12-4	-	TRBJ2-1	-	TGTGCCAGCTCCATAGGCTCTTTTAACAATGAGCAGTTCTTC	CASSIGSFNNEQFF
TRBV3-1	few	TRBJ2-3	TRBD2	TGTGCCAGCAGCCGGGGACTAGCGGGAGGGCGGAGCACAGATACGCAGTATTTT	CASSRGLAGGRSTDTQYF
TRBV5-1	many	TRBJ2-1	-	TGCGCCAGCAGTTCTAGCGCCATACTGGGTGGGCAGTTCTTC	CASSSSAILGGQFF
TRBV5-5	many	TRBJ1-2	-	TGTGCCAGCAGCTTGGAAGCTAACTATGGCTACACCTTC	CASSLEANYGYTF
TRBV10-1	few	TRBJ2-2	-	TGCGCCAGCAGTGAGTCGCGGGGTCCAGGGGCCACCGGGGAGCTGTTTTTT	CASSESRGPGATGELFF
TRBV29-1	few	TRBJ2-7	-	TGCAGCGTTGTGCCCAATCACCTCACCGAGCAGTACTTC	CSVVPNHLTEQYF
TRBV5-4	few	TRBJ2-5	TRBD2	TGTGCCAGCAGCCAAACGACTAGCGGGAGGGAGACCCAGTACTTC	CASSQTTSGRETQYF
TRBV11-3	-	TRBJ2-3	TRBD2	TGTGCCAGCAGCCAACCCTCTAGCGGGGGCACAGATACGCAGTATTTT	CASSQPSSGGTDTQYF
TRBV7-2	few	TRBJ2-5	-	TGTGCCAGCAGCCCGGGACCCCTCCAGTACTTC	CASSPGPLQYF
TRBV20-1	few	TRBJ2-5	TRBD1	TGCAGTGCAGGAAGGACAGGGGGGGTCGAGACCCAGTACTTC	CSAGRTGGVETQYF
TRBV7-2	few	TRBJ2-5	-	TGTGCCAGCAGCTCAGACGGACAAGAGACCCAGTACTTC	CASSSDGQETQYF
TRBV5-1	once	TRBJ2-5	TRBD2	TGCGCCAGCTCTGGGACGGGAGGGGAGACCCAGTACTTC	CASSGTGGETQYF
TRBV20-1	few	TRBJ2-2	-	TGCAGTGCTAGTGGACTAAACACCGGGGAGCTGTTTTTT	CSASGLNTGELFF
TRBV5-1	few	TRBJ1-2	TRBD1	TGCGCCAGCAGCACCGGACAGGTCTATGGCTACACCTTC	CASSTGQVYGYTF
TRBV7-8	once	TRBJ2-2	TRBD2	TGTGCCAGCAGCTTACACCAACTAGCGGGAGTTATAACCGGGGAGCAGTTTTTT	CASSLHQLAGVITGEQFF
TRBV4-3	few	TRBJ2-1	TRBD1	TGCGCCAGCAGCCCCTGGGACAGGGGGGACAATGAGCAGTTCTTC	CASSPWDRGDNEQFF
TRBV3-1	-	TRBJ2-7	-	TGTGCCAGCAGCCAGCAAGGGGAAGTCGAGCAGTACTTC	CASSQQGEVEQYF
TRBV7-2	-	TRBJ2-2	-	TGTGCCAGCGGCTTAAGGACACAGAACACCGGGGAGCTGTTTTTT	CASGLRTQNTGELFF
TRBV7-2	many	TRBJ2-2	TRBD2	TGTGCCAGCAGCGACGGGACTAGCGGGACCACCGGGGAGCTGTTTTTT	CASSDGTSGTTGELFF
TRBV7-9	-	TRBJ2-6	-	TGTGCCAGCAGTACTTCAGGGGCTGGGGCCAACGTCCTGACTTTC	CASSTSGAGANVLTF
TRBV11-2	few	TRBJ1-5	TRBD1	TGTGCCAGCAGCAGTACCGGGACAGGAGTGTATAGCAATCAGCCCCAGCATTTT	CASSSTGTGVYSNQPQHF
TRBV5-1	-	TRBJ2-5	TRBD2	TGCGCCAGCGCCATGACTAGCGGTACCCGCCAAGAGACCCAGTACTTC	CASAMTSGTRQETQYF
TRBV7-2	few	TRBJ2-7	TRBD2	TGTGCCAGCAGGGTTAGCGGGGGACCCTACGAGCAGTACTTC	CASRVSGGPYEQYF
TRBV7-6	-	TRBJ2-1	-	TGTGCCAGCAGCTCCCGGGACATCTCCTACAATGAGCAGTTCTTC	CASSSRDISYNEQFF
TRBV29-1	many	TRBJ1-4	TRBD1	TGCAGCGTTGTCCAGGGGGATGAAAAACTGTTTTTT	CSVVQGDEKLFF
TRBV6-1	once	TRBJ1-1	TRBD1	TGTGCCAGCAGTGGAGGGGGCGCCAGTCGGAGAGCTTTCTTT	CASSGGGASRRAFF
TRBV27	-	TRBJ2-7	-	TGTGCCAGCAGCTCCCCCCTAGGGGACGAGCAGTACTTC	CASSSPLGDEQYF
TRBV28	few	TRBJ2-7	-	TGTGCCAGCAGTCCCCTAATAGGGGGAGGGCCCTCTGTCGAGCAGTACTTC	CASSPLIGGGPSVEQYF
TRBV9	few	TRBJ2-7	TRBD1	TGTGCCAGCAGCGAGGGACAGGACGTTTCCTACGAGCAGTACTTC	CASSEGQDVSYEQYF
TRBV7-2	-	TRBJ2-4	-	TGTGCCAGCAGCCCTTCCCTCGCGTTGGCCAAAAACATTCAGTACTTC	CASSPSLALAKNIQYF
TRBV7-6	-	TRBJ2-3	TRBD2	TGTGCCAGCAGCTTAGCAGCGGGGAGCACAGATACGCAGTATTTT	CASSLAAGSTDTQYF
TRBV6-1	-	TRBJ2-1	TRBD1	TGTGCCAGCAGCCGCTTTGTGGGACAGGGGAACAATGAGCAGTTCTTC	CASSRFVGQGNNEQFF
TRBV7-2	few	TRBJ2-1	TRBD2	TGTGCCAGCAGCTTAGTTCCGGGACTAGCAACCAATGAGCAGTTCTTC	CASSLVPGLATNEQFF
TRBV5-6	few	TRBJ2-5	TRBD2	TGTGCCAGCAGCTTTATAGCGGGAGAGACCCAGTACTTC	CASSFIAGETQYF
TRBV15	few	TRBJ1-5	-	TGTGCCACCAGCGGCAGGGGAAGAAATCAGCCCCAGCATTTT	CATSGRGRNQPQHF
TRBV20-1	few	TRBJ1-1	-	TGCAGTGCGAATGCTGGGTACACTGAAGCTTTCTTT	CSANAGYTEAFF
TRBV5-1	many	TRBJ2-7	TRBD1	TGCGCCAGCAGCGCCCAGGGACAGGGGATCCGGAACGAGCAGTACTTC	CASSAQGQGIRNEQYF
TRBV3-1	few	TRBJ2-2	-	TGTGCCAGCAGCCAAGCGTCAAACACCGGGGAGCTGTTTTTT	CASSQASNTGELFF
TRBV20-1	-	TRBJ2-7	TRBD2	TGCAGTGCTAGGCACAGCGGGAGCTCCGAGCAGTACTTC	CSARHSGSSEQYF